This T cell receptor beta chain was identified in a study of beta chain features in type 1 diabetes. Notes on the study in general: TCRB CDR3s were moderately but significantly shorter in Type 1 diabetes patients in all four CD4+ subsets.

This clone occurred a few times. Its antigen is not identified. Sorted populations were all over 95% pure. The CDR3 has 14 amino acids. With V trimmed by 4 bases and J by 5 bases, 7 bases remained unmatched. Per germline, CDR1 SGHNT and CDR2 YYREEE (reference sequence). The authors reverse transcribed all of the isolated RNA, so sequencing captured expressed TCRB transcripts. Clones were read by immunoSEQ multiplex PCR, and TCRdb kept only the in-frame ones, dropping some. Of around 310,000 clones in the sample, approximately 12% were seen once. This TCR was sampled from a woman aged 18-29 years with type 1 diabetes. The sample consisted of naive CD4+ T cells from blood. The chain employs TRBV5-4 and TRBJ2-5; TRBD2 agrees at 8 bases. The CDR3 sequence: CASSGTTSGETQYF. The CDR3 DNA sequence: TGTGCCAGCAGCGGAACAACTAGCGGCGAGACCCAGTACTTC.